This T cell receptor (beta chain) appears in the sequencing data of a study of blood T cell repertoires in COVID-19. There are 14 residues in the CDR3. V shed 6 bases, J shed 4 bases, and the junction held 3 bases outside the gene matches. Germline V gene data show CDR1 as SGHRS and CDR2 as YFSETQ. Methods used by the authors: Estimates of nucleated cell counts were drawn from the amplification of reference gene primers. Method: immunoSEQ multiplex PCR; TCRdb's copy keeps in-frame clones and lacks some. V and J calls and clone size are as listed in that table; D and trimming were resolved from the DNA. The table lists 150,000 to 200,000 clones, roughly 70% of them singletons.

The sample consisted of peripheral blood. The receptor was derived from a woman older than 75 with acute or convalescent COVID-19. The chain recombines TRBV5-1 with TRBJ2-1, with 11 bases fitting TRBD2. In DNA, the CDR3 is TGCGCCAGCAACTTAGCGGGAGGGTACAATGAGCAGTTCTTC. This encodes CASNLAGGYNEQFF. Combining the CDR3 with reference TRBV5-1 and TRBJ2-1 gives the whole variable domain KAGVTQTPRYLIKTRGQQVTLSCSPISGHRSVSWYQQTPGQGLQFLFEYFSETQRNKGNFPGRFSGRQFSNSRSEMNVSTLELGDSALYLCASNLAGGYNEQFFGPGTRLTVL.